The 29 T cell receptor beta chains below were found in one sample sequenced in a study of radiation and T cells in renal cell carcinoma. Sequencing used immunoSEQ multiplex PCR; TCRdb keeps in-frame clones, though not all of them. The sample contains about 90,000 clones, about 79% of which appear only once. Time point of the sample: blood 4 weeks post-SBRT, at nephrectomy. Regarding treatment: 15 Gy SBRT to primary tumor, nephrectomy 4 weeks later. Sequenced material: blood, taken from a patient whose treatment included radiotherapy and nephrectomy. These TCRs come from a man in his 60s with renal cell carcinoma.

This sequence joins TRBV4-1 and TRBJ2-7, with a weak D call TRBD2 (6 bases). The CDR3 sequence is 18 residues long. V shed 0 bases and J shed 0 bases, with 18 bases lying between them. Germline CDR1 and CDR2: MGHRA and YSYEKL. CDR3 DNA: TGCGCCAGCAGCCAAGACCCTCTAGCGACTGCGAGCTCCTACGAGCAGTACTTC. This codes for CASSQDPLATASSYEQYF.

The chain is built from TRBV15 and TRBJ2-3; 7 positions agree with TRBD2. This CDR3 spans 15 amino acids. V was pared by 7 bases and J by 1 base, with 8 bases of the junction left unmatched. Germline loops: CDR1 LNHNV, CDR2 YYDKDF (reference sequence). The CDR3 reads CATKRNREGTDTQYF. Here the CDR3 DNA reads TGTGCCACCAAGAGGAACCGGGAGGGCACAGATACGCAGTATTTT.

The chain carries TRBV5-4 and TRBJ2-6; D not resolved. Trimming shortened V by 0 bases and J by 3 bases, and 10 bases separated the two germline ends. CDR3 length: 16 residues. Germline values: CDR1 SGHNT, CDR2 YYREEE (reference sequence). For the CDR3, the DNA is TGTGCCAGCAGCTTGGAGGGCGGTGTTGGGGCCAACGTCCTGACTTTC. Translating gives CASSLEGGVGANVLTF. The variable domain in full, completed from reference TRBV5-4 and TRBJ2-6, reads ETGVTQSPTHLIKTRGQQVTLRCSSQSGHNTVSWYQQALGQGPQFIFQYYREEENGRGNFPPRFSGLQFPNYSSELNVNALELDDSALYLCASSLEGGVGANVLTFGAGSRLTVL.

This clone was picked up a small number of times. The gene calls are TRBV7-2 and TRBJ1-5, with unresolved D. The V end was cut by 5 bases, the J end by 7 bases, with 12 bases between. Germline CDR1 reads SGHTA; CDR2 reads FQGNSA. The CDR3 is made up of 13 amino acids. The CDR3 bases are TGTGCCAGCAGCCTCGCTCGCGCCCAGCCCCAGCATTTT. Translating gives CASSLARAQPQHF.

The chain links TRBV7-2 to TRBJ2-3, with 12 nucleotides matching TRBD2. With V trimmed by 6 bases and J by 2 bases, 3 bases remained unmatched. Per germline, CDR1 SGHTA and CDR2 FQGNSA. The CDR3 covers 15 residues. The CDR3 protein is CASRTSGSSTDTQYF. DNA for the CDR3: TGTGCCAGCAGGACTAGCGGGAGTTCCACAGATACGCAGTATTTT.

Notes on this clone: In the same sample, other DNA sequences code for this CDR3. The CDR3 bases are TGTGCCAGCTCACCGGGGAGCAATCAGCCCCAGCATTTT. Encoded protein: CASSPGSNQPQHF. V usage is TRBV18 and J usage is TRBJ1-5; unclear D gene. The CDR3 runs to 13 residues. V shed 3 bases and J shed 1 base, with 4 bases lying between them. Germline V gives CDR1 KGHSH, CDR2 LQKENI.

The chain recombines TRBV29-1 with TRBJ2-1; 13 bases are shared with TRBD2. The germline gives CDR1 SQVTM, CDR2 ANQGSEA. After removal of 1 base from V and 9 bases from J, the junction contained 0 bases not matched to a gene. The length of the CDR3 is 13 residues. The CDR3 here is CSVEGTSGGEQFF. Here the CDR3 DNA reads TGCAGCGTTGAAGGGACTAGCGGGGGTGAGCAGTTCTTC.

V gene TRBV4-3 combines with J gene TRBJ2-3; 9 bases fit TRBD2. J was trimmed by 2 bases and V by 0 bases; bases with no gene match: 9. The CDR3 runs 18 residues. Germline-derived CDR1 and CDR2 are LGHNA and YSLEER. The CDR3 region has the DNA TGCGCCAGCAGCCAAGATTCCCATGTAGCGGGAGCCACAGATACGCAGTATTTT. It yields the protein CASSQDSHVAGATDTQYF.

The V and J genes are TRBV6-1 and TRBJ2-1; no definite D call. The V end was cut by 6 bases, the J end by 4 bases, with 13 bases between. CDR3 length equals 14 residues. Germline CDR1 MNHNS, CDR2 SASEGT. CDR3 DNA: TGTGCCAGCAGGTGGGAACCGTCTTACAATGAGCAGTTCTTC. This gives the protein CASRWEPSYNEQFF.

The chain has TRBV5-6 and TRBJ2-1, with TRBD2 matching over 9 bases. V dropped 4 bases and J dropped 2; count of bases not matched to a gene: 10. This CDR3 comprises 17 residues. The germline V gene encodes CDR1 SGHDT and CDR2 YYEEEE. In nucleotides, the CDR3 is TGTGCCAGCAGCCACAATCTAGCGGGACTGGCCTACAATGAGCAGTTCTTC. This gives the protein CASSHNLAGLAYNEQFF.

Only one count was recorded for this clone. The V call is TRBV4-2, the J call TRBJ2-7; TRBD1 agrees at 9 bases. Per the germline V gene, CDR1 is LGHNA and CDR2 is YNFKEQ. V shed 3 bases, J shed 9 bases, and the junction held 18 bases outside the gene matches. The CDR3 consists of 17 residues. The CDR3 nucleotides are TGTGCCAGCAGCCATGACACCCGGGACAGGGCTTTTATTGGGCAGTACTTC. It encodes CASSHDTRDRAFIGQYF.

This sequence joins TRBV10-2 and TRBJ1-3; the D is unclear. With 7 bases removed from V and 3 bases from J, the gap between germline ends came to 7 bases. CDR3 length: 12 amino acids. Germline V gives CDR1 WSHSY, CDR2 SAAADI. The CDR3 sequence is CASTGNGNTIYF. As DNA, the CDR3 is TGCGCCAGCACTGGGAATGGAAACACCATATATTTT.

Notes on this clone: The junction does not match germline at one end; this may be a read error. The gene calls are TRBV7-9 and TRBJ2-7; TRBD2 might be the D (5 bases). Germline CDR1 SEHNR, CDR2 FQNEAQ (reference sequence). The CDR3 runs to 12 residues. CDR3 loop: CASSLDSAGRAF. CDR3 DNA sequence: TGTGCCAGCAGCTTAGACTCGGCGGGCCGAGCCTTC.

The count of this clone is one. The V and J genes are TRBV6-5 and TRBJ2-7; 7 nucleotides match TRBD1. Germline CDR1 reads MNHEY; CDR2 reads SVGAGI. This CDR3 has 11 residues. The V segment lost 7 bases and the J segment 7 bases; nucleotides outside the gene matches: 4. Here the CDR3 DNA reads TGTGCCAGCACACAACAGGGGGAGCAGTACTTC. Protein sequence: CASTQQGEQYF.

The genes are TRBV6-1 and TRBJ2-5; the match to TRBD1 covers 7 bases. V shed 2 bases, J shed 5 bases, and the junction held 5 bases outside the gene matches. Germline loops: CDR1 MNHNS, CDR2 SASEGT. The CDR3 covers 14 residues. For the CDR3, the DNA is TGTGCCAGCAGTGAATTAGGGGGCGACGAGACCCAGTACTTC. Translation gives CASSELGGDETQYF.

The CDR3 reads CASSSVGNSYEQYF. In nucleotides, the CDR3 is TGTGCCAGCAGCTCGGTGGGCAACTCCTACGAGCAGTACTTC. The chain uses TRBV5-5 and TRBJ2-7; D is uncertain. This CDR3 region has 14 residues. Germline loops: CDR1 SGHKS, CDR2 YYEKEE (reference sequence). V lost 3 bases to trimming and J lost 0 bases, with 10 bases between them.

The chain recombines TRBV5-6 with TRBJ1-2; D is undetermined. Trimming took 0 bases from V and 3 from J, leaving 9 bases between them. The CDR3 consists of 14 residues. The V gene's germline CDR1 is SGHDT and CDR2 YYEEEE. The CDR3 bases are TGTGCCAGCAGCTTGGTTGGGTCTGACTATGGCTACACCTTC. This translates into CASSLVGSDYGYTF.

CDR3 protein: CASSFRGMTGNTIYF. DNA for the CDR3: TGTGCCAGCAGCTTCAGGGGGATGACTGGAAACACCATATATTTT. This rearrangement joins TRBV7-9 to TRBJ1-3; TRBD1 agrees at 7 bases. After removal of 3 bases from V and 2 bases from J, the junction contained 4 bases not matched to a gene. The CDR3 runs 15 residues. Germline CDR1 SEHNR, CDR2 FQNEAQ (reference sequence).

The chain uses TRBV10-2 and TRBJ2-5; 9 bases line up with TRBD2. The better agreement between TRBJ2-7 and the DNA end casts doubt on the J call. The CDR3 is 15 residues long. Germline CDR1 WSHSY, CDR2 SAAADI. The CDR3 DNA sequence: TGCGCCAGCAGTAGGAGCAGGCGGGAGGGCCACGAGCAGTACTTC. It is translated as CASSRSRREGHEQYF.

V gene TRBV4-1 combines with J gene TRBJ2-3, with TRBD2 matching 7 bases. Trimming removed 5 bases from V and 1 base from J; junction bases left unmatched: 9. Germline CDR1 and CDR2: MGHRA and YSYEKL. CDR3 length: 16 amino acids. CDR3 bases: TGCGCCAGCAGCAAAAGCGGGACCTCCGGCACAGATACGCAGTATTTT. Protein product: CASSKSGTSGTDTQYF.

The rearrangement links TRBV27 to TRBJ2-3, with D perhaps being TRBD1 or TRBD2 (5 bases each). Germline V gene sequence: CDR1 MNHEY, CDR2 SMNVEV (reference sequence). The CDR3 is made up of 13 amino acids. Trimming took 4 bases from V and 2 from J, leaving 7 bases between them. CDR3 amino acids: CASSWGTTDTQYF. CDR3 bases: TGTGCCAGCAGTTGGGGGACCACAGATACGCAGTATTTT.

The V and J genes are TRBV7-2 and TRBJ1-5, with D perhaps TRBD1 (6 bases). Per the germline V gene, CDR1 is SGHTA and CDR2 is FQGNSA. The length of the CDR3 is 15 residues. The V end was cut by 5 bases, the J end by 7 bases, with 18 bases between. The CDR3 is CASSPLTGIGQPQHF. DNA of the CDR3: TGTGCCAGCAGCCCTTTAACAGGGATAGGACAGCCCCAGCATTTT.

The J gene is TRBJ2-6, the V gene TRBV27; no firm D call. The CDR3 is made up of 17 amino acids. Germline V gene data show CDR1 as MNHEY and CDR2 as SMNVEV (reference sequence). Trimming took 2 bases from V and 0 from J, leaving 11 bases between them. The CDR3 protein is CASSLRAASSGANVLTF. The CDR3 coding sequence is TGTGCCAGCAGTTTACGGGCAGCAAGCTCTGGGGCCAACGTCCTGACTTTC.

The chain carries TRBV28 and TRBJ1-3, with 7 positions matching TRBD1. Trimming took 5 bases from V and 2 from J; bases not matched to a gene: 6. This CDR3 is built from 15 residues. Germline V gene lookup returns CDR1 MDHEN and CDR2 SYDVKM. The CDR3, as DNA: TGTGCCAGCAGTCCCTACCAGGGGGCTGGAAACACCATATATTTT. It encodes CASSPYQGAGNTIYF.

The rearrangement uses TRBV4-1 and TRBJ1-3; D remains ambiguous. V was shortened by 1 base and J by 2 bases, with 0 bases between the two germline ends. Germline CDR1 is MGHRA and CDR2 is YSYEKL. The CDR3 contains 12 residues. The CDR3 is CASSQAGNTIYF. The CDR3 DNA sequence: TGCGCCAGCAGCCAAGCTGGAAACACCATATATTTT.

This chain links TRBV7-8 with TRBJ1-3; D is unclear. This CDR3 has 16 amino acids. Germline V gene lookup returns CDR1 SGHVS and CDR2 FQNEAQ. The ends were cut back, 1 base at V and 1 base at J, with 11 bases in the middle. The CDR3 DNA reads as TGTGCCAGCAGCTTAGGGACCGCACTTTCTGGAAACACCATATATTTT. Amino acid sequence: CASSLGTALSGNTIYF.

CDR3 sequence: CASSIGEPYNEQFF. For the CDR3, the DNA is TGTGCCAGTAGTATAGGCGAGCCTTACAATGAGCAGTTCTTC. The chain employs TRBV19 and TRBJ2-1, with no clear D. Germline V gene data show CDR1 as LNHDA and CDR2 as SQIVND (reference sequence). The CDR3 is 14 residues long. The ends were cut back, 1 base at V and 4 bases at J, with 8 bases in the middle.

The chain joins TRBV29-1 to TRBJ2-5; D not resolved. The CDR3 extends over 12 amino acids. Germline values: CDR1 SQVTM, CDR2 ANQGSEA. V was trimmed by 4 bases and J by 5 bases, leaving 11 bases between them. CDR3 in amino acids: CSVGGNRETQYF. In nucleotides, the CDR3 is TGCAGCGTTGGGGGTAATCGGGAGACCCAGTACTTC. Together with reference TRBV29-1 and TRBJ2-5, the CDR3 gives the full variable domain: SAVISQKPSRDICQRGTSLTIQCQVDSQVTMMFWYRQQPGQSLTLIATANQGSEATYESGFVIDKFPISRPNLTFSTLTVSNMSPEDSSIYLCSVGGNRETQYFGPGTRLLVL.

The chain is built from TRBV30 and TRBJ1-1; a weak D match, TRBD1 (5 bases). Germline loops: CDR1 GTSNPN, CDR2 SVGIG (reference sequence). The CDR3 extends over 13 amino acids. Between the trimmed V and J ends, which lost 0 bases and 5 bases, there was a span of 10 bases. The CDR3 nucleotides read TGTGCCTGGAGTGTGGGGCCCGGGACTGAAGCTTTCTTT. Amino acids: CAWSVGPGTEAFF. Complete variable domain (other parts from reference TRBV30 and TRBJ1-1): SQTIHQWPATLVQPVGSPLSLECTVEGTSNPNLYWYRQAAGRGLQLLFYSVGIGQISSEVPQNLSASRPQDRQFILSSKKLLLSDSGFYLCAWSVGPGTEAFFGQGTRLTVV.